The entry below describes one T cell receptor (beta chain). Its antigen is unknown. All the people who gave samples were healthy bone marrow donors. Germline assignment: CDR1 SGHVS and CDR2 FNYEAQ. The V and J ends lost 5 bases and 3 bases, in that order; junction bases with no gene match: 3. This CDR3 region has 14 residues. The PCR ran on 60 Vbeta and 13 Jbeta primers. Sequencing was performed with immunoSEQ multiplex PCR; in TCRdb, only in-frame clones are kept and a portion is missing. The table includes about 140,000 clones, around 86% detected once. This sample is drawn from a study of cytomegalovirus exposure and HLA in healthy donors. Study observations and caveats: Analysis performed later showed TCR beta chains linked to HLA being more clonally expanded than equally common others. Among the CMV-associated chains, a few were confirmed in vitro as specific for CMV antigens.

The chain links TRBV7-6 to TRBJ2-2; 7 bases match TRBD1. This clonotype was sampled from a woman aged 30 to 39 in good health and CMV-seronegative. Sample: PBMCs. The DNA of the CDR3 is TGTGCCAGCAGCCTACAGGGGTACACCGGGGAGCTGTTTTTT. Its protein product is CASSLQGYTGELFF.